The source of this T cell receptor beta chain is a study of shared clonotypes between healthy human individuals. Notes on the study in general: With a few donors compared, 4.5% to 6.5% of naive CD4 clonotypes were shared.

The sorted-subset replicate PCRs were given about 210 ng DNA, which is about 30,000 T cell genomes. Produced via immunoSEQ multiplex PCR; TCRdb's table is partial and in-frame only. The table lists hundreds of thousands of clones, around three quarters of them singletons. Adult Caucasians living in Nashville, Tennessee made up all of the donors. Regarding this clone: The antigen is not known.

Per germline, CDR1 SNHLY and CDR2 FYNNEI. The CDR3 runs 13 residues. Deletions cut 4 bases from V and 8 bases from J, with 12 bases between. The sequence came from a woman in her thirties in good health. The chain recombines TRBV2 with TRBJ2-1, with D perhaps assigned TRBD1 or TRBD2 (5 bases each). The specimen was memory CD4+ T cells sorted from blood. Subset here: CD45RA-negative fraction. CDR3 loop: CASSGEVGDEQFF. CDR3 DNA sequence: TGTGCCAGCAGTGGAGAGGTGGGGGATGAGCAGTTCTTC. Supplemented by reference TRBV2 and TRBJ2-1, the full variable domain reads EPEVTQTPSHQVTQMGQEVILRCVPISNHLYFYWYRQILGQKVEFLVSFYNNEISEKSEIFDDQFSVERPDGSNFTLKIRSTKLEDSAMYFCASSGEVGDEQFFGPGTRLTVL.